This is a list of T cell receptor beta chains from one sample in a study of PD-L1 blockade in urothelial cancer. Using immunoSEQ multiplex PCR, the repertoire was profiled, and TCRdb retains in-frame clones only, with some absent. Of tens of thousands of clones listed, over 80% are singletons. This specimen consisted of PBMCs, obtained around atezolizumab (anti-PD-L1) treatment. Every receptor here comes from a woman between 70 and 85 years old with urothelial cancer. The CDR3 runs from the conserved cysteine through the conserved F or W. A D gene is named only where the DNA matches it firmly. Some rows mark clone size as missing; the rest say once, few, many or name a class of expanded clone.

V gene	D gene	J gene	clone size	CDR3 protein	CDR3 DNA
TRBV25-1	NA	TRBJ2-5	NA	CASSEINRAETQYF	TGTGCCAGCAGTGAAATCAACAGGGCGGAGACCCAGTACTTC
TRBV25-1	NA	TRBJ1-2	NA	CASSDWAGVVDDYGYTF	TGTGCCAGCAGTGACTGGGCGGGGGTCGTCGACGACTATGGCTACACCTTC
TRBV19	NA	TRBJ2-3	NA	CASSIGGRSTDTQYF	TGTGCCAGTAGTATCGGGGGGCGGAGCACAGATACGCAGTATTTT
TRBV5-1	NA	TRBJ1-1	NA	CASSPEGGGATTEAFF	TGCGCCAGCAGCCCGGAGGGCGGGGGGGCCACCACTGAAGCTTTCTTT
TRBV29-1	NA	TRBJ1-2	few	CSVATAFNYGYTF	TGCAGCGTTGCCACAGCTTTCAACTATGGCTACACCTTC
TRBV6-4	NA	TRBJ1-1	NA	CASSDVTQGYTEAFF	TGTGCCAGCAGTGACGTAACTCAGGGGTACACTGAAGCTTTCTTT
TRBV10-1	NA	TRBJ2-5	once	CASSGCLASQETQYF	TGCGCCAGCAGTGGATGTCTAGCGAGCCAAGAGACCCAGTACTTC
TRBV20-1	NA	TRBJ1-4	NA	CSVSDREKLFF	TGCAGTGTGAGCGACAGGGAAAAACTGTTTTTT
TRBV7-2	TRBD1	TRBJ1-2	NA	CASSLGQADFYGYTF	TGTGCCAGCAGCTTGGGACAGGCCGACTTCTATGGCTACACCTTC
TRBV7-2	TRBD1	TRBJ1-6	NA	CASSSHGTGINSPLHF	TGTGCCAGCAGCTCCCACGGGACAGGGATTAATTCACCCCTCCACTTT
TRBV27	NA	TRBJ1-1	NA	CASSPLLNTEAFF	TGTGCCAGCAGTCCTCTTTTGAACACTGAAGCTTTCTTT
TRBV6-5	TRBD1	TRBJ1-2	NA	CASSYVGTGTYGYTF	TGTGCCAGCAGTTACGTCGGGACAGGGACCTATGGCTACACCTTC
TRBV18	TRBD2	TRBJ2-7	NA	CASSPNSGSYYEQYF	TGTGCCAGCTCACCCAATAGCGGGTCCTACTACGAGCAGTACTTC
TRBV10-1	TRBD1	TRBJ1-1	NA	CASSESTGTNTEAFF	TGCGCCAGCAGTGAGTCGACAGGGACGAACACTGAAGCTTTCTTT
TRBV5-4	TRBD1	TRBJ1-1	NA	CASSLTGVNTEAFF	TGTGCCAGCAGCCTGACAGGGGTGAACACTGAAGCTTTCTTT
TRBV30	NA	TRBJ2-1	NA	CAWSELSGYNEQFF	TGTGCCTGGAGTGAGCTTAGCGGCTACAATGAGCAGTTCTTC
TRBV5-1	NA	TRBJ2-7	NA	CASSLAPGQLSYEQYF	TGCGCCAGCAGCTTGGCTCCAGGACAGCTCTCCTACGAGCAGTACTTC
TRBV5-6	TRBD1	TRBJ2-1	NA	CASSAGTGRRNEQFF	TGTGCCAGCAGCGCTGGGACAGGGAGACGCAATGAGCAGTTCTTC
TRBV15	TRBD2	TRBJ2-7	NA	CATSRGIAGGSYEQYF	TGTGCCACCAGCAGAGGTATAGCGGGAGGGTCCTACGAGCAGTACTTC